The present entry profiles one T cell receptor beta chain with its context. The junction had 6 bases not matched to a gene; V was cut back by 3 bases and J by 1 base. The V gene's germline CDR1 is MGHRA and CDR2 YSYEKL. CDR3 length equals 16 residues. Sequencing used immunoSEQ multiplex PCR; TCRdb keeps in-frame clones, though not all of them. The data show tens of thousands of clones, approximately 80% seen once. The record originates from a study of PD-L1 blockade in urothelial cancer. Study-wide context: Of roughly 30 patients, almost 26 were males with bladder-origin urothelial cancer.

The starting material was PBMCs, obtained around atezolizumab (anti-PD-L1) treatment. This rearrangement joins TRBV4-1 to TRBJ2-3; 8 bases align to TRBD2. This TCR was sampled from a man aged 55-75 years with urothelial cancer. CDR3 residues: CASSQAGGTGTDTQYF. CDR3 sequence (DNA): TGCGCCAGCAGCCAGGCGGGGGGCACAGGCACAGATACGCAGTATTTT.